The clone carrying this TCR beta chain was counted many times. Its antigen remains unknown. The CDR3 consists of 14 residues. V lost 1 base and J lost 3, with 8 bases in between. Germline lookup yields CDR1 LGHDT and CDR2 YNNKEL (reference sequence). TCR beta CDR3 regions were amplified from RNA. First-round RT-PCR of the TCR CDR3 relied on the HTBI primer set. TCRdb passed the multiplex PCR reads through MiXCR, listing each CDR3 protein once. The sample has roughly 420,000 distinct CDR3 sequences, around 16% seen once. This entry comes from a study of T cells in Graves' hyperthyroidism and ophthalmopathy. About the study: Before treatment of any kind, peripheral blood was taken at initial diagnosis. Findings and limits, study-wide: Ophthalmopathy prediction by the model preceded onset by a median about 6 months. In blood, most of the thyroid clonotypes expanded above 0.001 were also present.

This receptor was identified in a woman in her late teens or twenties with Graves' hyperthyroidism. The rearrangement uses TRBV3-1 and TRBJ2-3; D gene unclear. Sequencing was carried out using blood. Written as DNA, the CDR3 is TGTGCCAGCAGCCAAGCGGCCGGAACAGATACGCAGTATTTT. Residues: CASSQAAGTDTQYF.